The 20 T cell receptor beta chains in this list originate from one sample, sequenced in a study of cytomegalovirus exposure and HLA in healthy donors. Primers: 60 Vbeta forward and 13 Jbeta reverse. Assay: immunoSEQ multiplex PCR; the TCRdb copy retains only in-frame clones and omits some. The sample consists of approximately 170,000 clones, 68% of them appearing once. The sequencing sample was made of PBMCs. These receptors originate from a man aged 45 to 65 in good health and CMV-seronegative.

The chain employs TRBV5-4 and TRBJ2-7; no reliable D call. This CDR3 is 14 amino acids long. Germline CDR1 reads SGHNT; CDR2 reads YYREEE (reference sequence). Trimming took off 0 bases at V and 1 base at J, with 8 bases between the two ends. CDR3 bases: TGTGCCAGCAGCTTGGGGCAGATATCCTACGAGCAGTACTTC. It translates to CASSLGQISYEQYF.

This chain joins TRBV6-1 and TRBJ2-3; 14 bases align to TRBD2. The CDR3 extends over 15 amino acids. Germline V CDR1 and CDR2: MNHNS, SASEGT. V was clipped by 6 bases and J by 4 bases; unmatched bases: 3. The chain's CDR3 is CASSGLAGGPDTQYF. The CDR3 DNA follows: TGTGCCAGCAGCGGACTAGCGGGGGGTCCAGATACGCAGTATTTT.

This sequence joins TRBV13 and TRBJ2-7, with D perhaps TRBD1 (6 bases). Germline CDR1 and CDR2: PRHDT and FYEKMQ (reference sequence). V lost 3 bases to trimming and J lost 7 bases, with 22 bases between them. CDR3 length: 16 amino acids. CDR3 region: CASSFLDDRREVEQYF. The CDR3 bases are TGTGCCAGCAGCTTCCTAGACGACAGGCGAGAGGTAGAGCAGTACTTC.

This sequence joins TRBV27 and TRBJ1-6, with a tentative D call TRBD1 (5 bases). CDR1 and CDR2 from the germline V gene are MNHEY and SMNVEV (reference sequence). With 4 bases removed from V and 7 bases from J, the gap between germline ends came to 17 bases. The CDR3 consists of 16 residues. The CDR3 bases are TGTGCCAGCAGTTCACAGGTCCTACTGAGGAATTCACCCCTCCACTTT. It encodes CASSSQVLLRNSPLHF.

V and J are TRBV5-1 and TRBJ1-5; TRBD1 agrees at 9 bases. J was trimmed by 1 base and V by 4 bases; bases with no gene match: 6. The CDR3 contains 16 residues. In germline, CDR1 is SGHRS, CDR2 YFSETQ. CDR3 sequence reads: CASSPGTGLSNQPQHF. The CDR3 DNA follows: TGCGCCAGCAGCCCCGGGACAGGGTTGAGCAATCAGCCCCAGCATTTT.

V is TRBV28 and J is TRBJ2-7; 8 bases are shared with TRBD2. V lost 8 bases, J lost 1 base, and 16 bases stayed unmatched. Germline V gene lookup returns CDR1 MDHEN and CDR2 SYDVKM. CDR3 length equals 17 residues. CDR3 nucleotide sequence: TGTGCCAGCGGCCCAGTGGGCGGGGGGATCCCTTCCTACGAGCAGTACTTC. It yields the protein CASGPVGGGIPSYEQYF.

This clone turned up a few times. The gene calls are TRBV6-1 and TRBJ2-5; the match to TRBD2 covers 16 bases. In germline, CDR1 is MNHNS, CDR2 SASEGT. V gave up 11 bases and J gave up 5 bases; unmatched junction bases: 5. CDR3 length: 14 amino acids. The CDR3 coding sequence is TGTGCCGGGACTAGCGGGGGGGCGGGGGAGACCCAGTACTTC. Translation: CAGTSGGAGETQYF.

This clone is a singleton in its sample. The V call is TRBV27, the J call TRBJ2-5; D call uncertain. The DNA end is more similar to TRBJ2-7, so the J call may be wrong. The germline CDR1 and CDR2 sequences are MNHEY and SMNVEV (reference sequence). The CDR3 spans 14 residues. CDR3 sequence: CASSLQQVSYEQYF. CDR3 DNA: TGTGCCAGCAGTTTACAGCAGGTATCCTACGAGCAGTACTTC.

The chain links TRBV10-1 to TRBJ2-7; weak D call: TRBD1 (6 bases). This CDR3 contains 14 residues. V dropped 7 bases and J dropped 0 bases, with 13 bases sitting between them. Looked up from germline, CDR1 is WNHNN and CDR2 is SYGVQD (reference sequence). CDR3 protein: CASTRDTSSYEQYF. DNA of the CDR3: TGCGCCAGCACCCGGGACACCAGCTCCTACGAGCAGTACTTC.

This chain connects TRBV12-5 to TRBJ2-3, with D unclear. Germline assignment: CDR1 LGHNT and CDR2 FRNRAP. V shed 4 bases and J shed 2 bases, with 4 bases lying between them. This CDR3 region has 12 residues. The CDR3 loop reads CASGSFTDTQYF. CDR3 nucleotide sequence: TGTGCTAGTGGTTCCTTCACAGATACGCAGTATTTT.

The genes are TRBV7-8 and TRBJ2-3; D gene ambiguous. The CDR3 consists of 15 residues. CDR1 is SGHVS, CDR2 FQNEAQ, per germline. Trimming pared 4 bases from V and 2 bases from J, leaving 13 bases between. The CDR3 DNA reads as TGTGCCAGCAGCTCACTACATATTCCCACAGATACGCAGTATTTT. Its translation is CASSSLHIPTDTQYF.

This clone appeared once. The gene calls are TRBV27 and TRBJ1-2; the match to TRBD1 covers 7 bases. Germline V lookup: CDR1 MNHEY, CDR2 SMNVEV (reference sequence). Trimming at V came to 2 bases and at J to 8 bases, leaving 8 bases not matched to a gene. CDR3 length equals 14 residues. The CDR3: CASSLGLQGSGYTF. Here the CDR3 DNA reads TGTGCCAGCAGTTTAGGGTTACAGGGGAGCGGCTACACCTTC.

The V call is TRBV7-9, the J call TRBJ1-3, with 9 bases matching TRBD1. The trim removed 1 base at V and 0 bases at J, leaving 10 bases unmatched. The CDR3 spans 19 residues. Germline V gives CDR1 SEHNR, CDR2 FQNEAQ (reference sequence). The CDR3 sequence: CASSLVWDREFLSGNTIYF. Here the CDR3 DNA reads TGTGCCAGCAGCTTAGTATGGGACAGGGAATTCCTCTCTGGAAACACCATATATTTT.

CDR3 bases: TGTGCCAGCAGCCGTCCGGGACAGGGACTTCAGCCCCAGCATTTT. Amino acid sequence: CASSRPGQGLQPQHF. The chain recombines TRBV7-2 with TRBJ1-5; 9 bases agree with TRBD1. V lost 5 bases and J lost 6; bases outside the gene matches: 8. The length of the CDR3 is 15 residues. Per germline, CDR1 SGHTA and CDR2 FQGNSA.

The chain combines TRBV29-1 with TRBJ1-1; 7 positions agree with TRBD1. From germline, CDR1 is SQVTM and CDR2 ANQGSEA. The J segment lost 1 base and the V segment lost 6 bases, leaving 2 bases of the junction unmatched. The CDR3 spans 12 residues. The CDR3 DNA follows: TGCAGCGTGAGGGACAGGAACACTGAAGCTTTCTTT. This gives the protein CSVRDRNTEAFF.

This clone was detected once. The chain employs TRBV5-5 and TRBJ2-3; unclear D gene. CDR1 and CDR2 from the germline V gene are SGHKS and YYEKEE (reference sequence). V was pared by 0 bases and J by 5 bases, with 4 bases between. The CDR3 is made up of 12 amino acids. This chain's CDR3 is CASSLGGDTQYF. The DNA for the CDR3 is TGTGCCAGCAGCTTGGGAGGAGATACGCAGTATTTT.

The chain employs TRBV6-5 and TRBJ2-5, with 12 bases fitting TRBD1. The CDR3 runs 15 residues. Germline V gene data show CDR1 as MNHEY and CDR2 as SVGAGI. With 9 bases clipped from V and 3 bases from J, the junction kept 8 bases outside the gene matches. Written as DNA, the CDR3 is TGTGCCAGTTGGGGACAGGGGGCTACTAAAGAGACCCAGTACTTC. Amino acid sequence: CASWGQGATKETQYF.

The rearrangement joins TRBV6-5 to TRBJ1-2; maybe TRBD1 (5 bases). Germline V lookup: CDR1 MNHEY, CDR2 SVGAGI. There are 14 residues in the CDR3. The V gene lost 9 bases and the J gene lost 0 bases, with 14 bases spanning the gap. CDR3 DNA sequence: TGTGCCAGGTTTTGGGGGGGAGCTAACTATGGCTACACCTTC. Translation: CARFWGGANYGYTF.

The J gene is TRBJ2-3, the V gene TRBV4-3, with TRBD2 matching 7 bases. CDR3 length equals 17 residues. The J segment lost 8 bases and the V segment lost 0 bases, leaving 14 bases of the junction unmatched. Germline V gene sequence: CDR1 LGHNA, CDR2 YSLEER. The CDR3, as DNA: TGCGCCAGCAGCCAAGAACTTAGCGGGCATTCGGGGGGTACGCAGTATTTT. As protein: CASSQELSGHSGGTQYF.

V gene TRBV7-2 combines with J gene TRBJ1-2; 9 bases align to TRBD1. The CDR3 is 15 residues long. The trim removed 2 bases at V and 0 bases at J, leaving 1 base unmatched. Germline V gene data show CDR1 as SGHTA and CDR2 as FQGNSA. The CDR3 here is CASSLWDRANYGYTF. CDR3 coding DNA: TGTGCCAGCAGCTTATGGGACAGGGCTAACTATGGCTACACCTTC.